These 14 T cell receptor beta chains were sequenced from one sample in a study of beta chain features in type 1 diabetes. The investigators reverse transcribed all of the isolated RNA, so they sequenced expressed TCRB transcripts. This table comes from immunoSEQ multiplex PCR, and its TCRdb copy is limited to in-frame clones, with some not included. The sample lists 860,000 or so clones, 17% occurring once. The specimen was naive CD4+ T cells from blood. The receptors originated from a woman aged 18-30 years in good health.

This clone turned up a few times. The rearrangement uses TRBV7-8 and TRBJ2-4; 16 bases line up with TRBD2. This CDR3 is 16 amino acids long. Germline assignment: CDR1 SGHVS and CDR2 FQNEAQ. Unmatched junction bases numbered 5, after V lost 5 bases and J lost 7 bases. The CDR3 nucleotides are TGTGCCAGCAGCCAGGGACTAGCGGGAGGGGGTAACATTCAGTACTTC. It is translated as CASSQGLAGGGNIQYF.

This rearrangement joins TRBV19 to TRBJ2-1; 9 bases align to TRBD2. Germline V gives CDR1 LNHDA, CDR2 SQIVND (reference sequence). The CDR3 consists of 14 residues. Trimming cost V 5 bases and J 4 bases; bases outside gene matches: 3. CDR3 DNA: TGTGCCAGTAGTCGTGGACTAGCGTACAATGAGCAGTTCTTC. Translated: CASSRGLAYNEQFF.

The rearrangement uses TRBV9 and TRBJ2-5; tentatively, D is TRBD2 (6 bases). Trimming removed 0 bases from V and 1 base from J, with 13 bases in between. This CDR3 has 16 residues. The germline V gene encodes CDR1 SGDLS and CDR2 YYNGEE. CDR3 loop: CASSVGPAGPQETQYF. In DNA, the CDR3 is TGTGCCAGCAGCGTAGGACCCGCGGGGCCCCAAGAGACCCAGTACTTC.

The chain employs TRBV6-1 and TRBJ2-7; TRBD1 matches 8 bases. The CDR3 runs to 15 residues. V lost 5 bases and J lost 2; bases outside the gene matches: 8. Germline loops: CDR1 MNHNS, CDR2 SASEGT. The CDR3 DNA reads as TGTGCCAGCAGTCCTTCGGGACAGGATGCCTACGAGCAGTACTTC. This sequence encodes CASSPSGQDAYEQYF.

Only a few counts were recorded for this clone. The V gene is TRBV5-4, the J gene TRBJ2-1, with TRBD2 matching 11 bases. The V segment lost 4 bases and the J segment 4 bases; nucleotides outside the gene matches: 7. CDR3 length equals 16 residues. Germline CDR1 SGHNT, CDR2 YYREEE (reference sequence). The CDR3 sequence is CASSDRTSGSYNEQFF. The DNA of the CDR3 is TGTGCCAGCAGCGACCGAACTAGCGGGAGTTACAATGAGCAGTTCTTC.

The chain couples TRBV4-3 to TRBJ2-6, with D perhaps assigned TRBD1 or TRBD2 (5 bases each). CDR3 size: 17 residues. Germline lookup yields CDR1 LGHNA and CDR2 YSLEER. V lost 0 bases and J lost 1, with 10 bases in between. In DNA, the CDR3 is TGCGCCAGCAGCCAAGATCGTGAGGGGTCTGGGGCCAACGTCCTGACTTTC. The encoded protein is CASSQDREGSGANVLTF.

This clone has a handful of counts. The chain employs TRBV18 and TRBJ2-4; D gene unclear. The V gene's germline CDR1 is KGHSH and CDR2 LQKENI. This CDR3 spans 15 amino acids. Trimming stripped 5 bases from V and 1 base from J, with 12 bases between. The CDR3 bases are TGTGCCAGCTCAGTAACGGGTTTGGCCAAAAACATTCAGTACTTC. It is translated as CASSVTGLAKNIQYF.

The chain employs TRBV6-5 and TRBJ2-1; D is possibly TRBD1 (5 bases). Trimming removed 8 bases at V and 7 bases at J, with 18 bases between. The germline CDR1 and CDR2 sequences are MNHEY and SVGAGI. The CDR3 has 14 residues. CDR3 sequence: CASCRAYQQNEQFF. CDR3 bases: TGTGCCAGCTGCAGGGCTTACCAGCAGAATGAGCAGTTCTTC.

A few counts support this clone. The rearrangement links TRBV7-2 to TRBJ2-2; 11 bases match TRBD2. Trimming removed 3 bases from V and 5 bases from J; junction bases left unmatched: 14. CDR1 SGHTA and CDR2 FQGNSA come from the germline V gene. This CDR3 has 19 amino acids. CDR3 DNA sequence: TGTGCCAGCAGCTTCTCCGGGACTAGCGGCCAAACCCGGACCGGGGAGCTGTTTTTT. Its protein is CASSFSGTSGQTRTGELFF.

A word on this clone: A junction boundary mismatches the germline segment, possibly from a read error. The chain recombines TRBV19 with TRBJ2-1; either TRBD1 or TRBD2 may fit D (5 bases each). This CDR3 is built from 13 residues. Germline lookup yields CDR1 LNHDA and CDR2 SQIVND (reference sequence). The CDR3 spells CASSIELDGVGVF. The CDR3 DNA follows: TGTGCCAGTAGTATTGAATTGGACGGAGTGGGGGTCTTC.

This clone was seen a handful of times. Other nucleotide sequences from this sample produce the same CDR3. This chain links TRBV28 with TRBJ2-1, with D uncertain. CDR3 length: 10 residues. The germline gives CDR1 MDHEN, CDR2 SYDVKM. Trimming took off 4 bases at V and 6 bases at J, with 1 base between the two ends. For the CDR3, the DNA is TGTGCCAGCAGTTCCAATGAGCAGTTCTTC. This codes for CASSSNEQFF.

J is TRBJ1-2 and V is TRBV29-1; D unclear. The CDR3 loop spans 13 amino acids. V was shortened by 8 bases and J by 1 base, with 14 bases between the two germline ends. Germline CDR1 is SQVTM and CDR2 is ANQGSEA. CDR3 region: CSRRQGNNYGYTF. As DNA, the CDR3 is TGCAGCCGCCGTCAAGGGAATAACTATGGCTACACCTTC. Based on the CDR3 plus reference TRBV29-1 and TRBJ1-2, the full variable domain is SAVISQKPSRDICQRGTSLTIQCQVDSQVTMMFWYRQQPGQSLTLIATANQGSEATYESGFVIDKFPISRPNLTFSTLTVSNMSPEDSSIYLCSRRQGNNYGYTFGSGTRLTVV.

Points on this clone: The sample holds other DNA sequences that translate to the same CDR3. The chain joins TRBV14 to TRBJ1-1; TRBD1 might be the D (6 bases). Trimming cost V 5 bases and J 1 base, with 8 bases left between them. The length of the CDR3 is 13 residues. The germline V gene encodes CDR1 SGHDN and CDR2 FVKESK. CDR3 sequence (DNA): TGTGCCAGCAGCGAACAGGGGAACACTGAAGCTTTCTTT. This encodes CASSEQGNTEAFF.

This clone was seen more than once but under ten times. The chain is built from TRBV7-2 and TRBJ2-2; D is undetermined. Per the germline V gene, CDR1 is SGHTA and CDR2 is FQGNSA. Trimming pared 1 base from V and 4 bases from J, leaving 7 bases between. This CDR3 spans 14 amino acids. The CDR3 region has the DNA TGTGCCAGCAGCTTAGGACGATCCACCGGGGAGCTGTTTTTT. It encodes CASSLGRSTGELFF.